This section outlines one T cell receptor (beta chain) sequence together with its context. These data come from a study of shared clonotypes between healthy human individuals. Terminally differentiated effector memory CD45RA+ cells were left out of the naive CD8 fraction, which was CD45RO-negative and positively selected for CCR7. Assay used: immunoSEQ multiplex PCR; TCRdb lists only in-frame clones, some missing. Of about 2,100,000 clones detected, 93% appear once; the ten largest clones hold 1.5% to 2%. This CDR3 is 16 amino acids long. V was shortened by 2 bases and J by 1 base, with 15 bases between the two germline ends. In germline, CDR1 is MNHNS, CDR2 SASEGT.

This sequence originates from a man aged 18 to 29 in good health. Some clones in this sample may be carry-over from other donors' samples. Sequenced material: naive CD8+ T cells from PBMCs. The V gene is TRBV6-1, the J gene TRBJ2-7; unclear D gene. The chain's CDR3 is CASSESRPVSSYEQYF. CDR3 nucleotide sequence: TGTGCCAGCAGTGAATCCAGGCCCGTGTCTTCCTACGAGCAGTACTTC.